This T cell receptor beta chain was sequenced during a study of cytomegalovirus exposure and HLA in healthy donors. General observations from the study: Later on, an analysis tied approximately 15,000 TCR beta sequences to HLA alleles at 0.05 false discovery rate.

The PCR contained 60 Vbeta and 13 Jbeta primers. TCRdb keeps only in-frame clones here, not all; method: immunoSEQ multiplex PCR. The sample shows about 130,000 clones, about four fifths of them seen only once. There are 11 residues in the CDR3. The V end was cut by 1 base, the J end by 7 bases, with 5 bases between. The germline gives CDR1 SGHDT, CDR2 YYEEEE. About this clone itself: Its specificity is unknown. The same CDR3 is also encoded by other DNA sequences in this sample.

The chain carries TRBV5-6 and TRBJ1-2; D uncertain. Source material: PBMCs. This TCR was recovered from a man younger than 45 in good health and CMV-seronegative. The CDR3 loop reads CASSLSSGYTF. DNA of the CDR3: TGTGCCAGCAGCTTGTCCAGTGGCTACACCTTC.